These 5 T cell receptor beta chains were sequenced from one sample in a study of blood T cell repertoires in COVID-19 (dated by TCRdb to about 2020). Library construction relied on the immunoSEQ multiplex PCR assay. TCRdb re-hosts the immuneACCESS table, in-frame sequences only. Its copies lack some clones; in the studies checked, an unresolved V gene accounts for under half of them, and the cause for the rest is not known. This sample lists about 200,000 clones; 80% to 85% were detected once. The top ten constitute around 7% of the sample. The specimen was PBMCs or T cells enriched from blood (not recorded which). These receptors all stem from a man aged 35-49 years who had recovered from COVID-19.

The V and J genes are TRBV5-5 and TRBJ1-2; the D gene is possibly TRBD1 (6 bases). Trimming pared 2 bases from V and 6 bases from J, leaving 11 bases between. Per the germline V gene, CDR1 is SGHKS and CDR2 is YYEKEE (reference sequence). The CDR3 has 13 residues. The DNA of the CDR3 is TGTGCCAGCAGCTTAGTCAGGGGTGATGGCTACACCTTC. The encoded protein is CASSLVRGDGYTF. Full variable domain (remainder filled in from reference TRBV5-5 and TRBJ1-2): DAGVTQSPTHLIKTRGQQVTLRCSPISGHKSVSWYQQVLGQGPQFIFQYYEKEERGRGNFPDRFSARQFPNYSSELNVNALLLGDSALYLCASSLVRGDGYTFGSGTRLTVV.

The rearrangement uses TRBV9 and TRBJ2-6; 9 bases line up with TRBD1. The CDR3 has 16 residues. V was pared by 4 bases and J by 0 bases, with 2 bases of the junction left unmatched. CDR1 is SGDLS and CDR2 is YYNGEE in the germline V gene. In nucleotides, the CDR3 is TGTGCCAGCAGCCTGGGACAGGGCTCTGGGGCCAACGTCCTGACTTTC. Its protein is CASSLGQGSGANVLTF.

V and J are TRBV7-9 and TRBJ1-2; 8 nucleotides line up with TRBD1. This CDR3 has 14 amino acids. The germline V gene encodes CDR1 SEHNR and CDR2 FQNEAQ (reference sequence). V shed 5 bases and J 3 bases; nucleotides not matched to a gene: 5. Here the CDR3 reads CASSQGQAYYGYTF. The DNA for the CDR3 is TGTGCCAGCAGCCAGGGACAGGCTTACTATGGCTACACCTTC.

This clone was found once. The CDR3 here is CASSFRDLGPWNTEAFF. The CDR3 nucleotides are TGTGCCAGCAGTTTTAGGGACTTGGGCCCTTGGAACACTGAAGCTTTCTTT. The chain links TRBV28 to TRBJ1-1, with D perhaps TRBD1 (5 bases). Germline CDR1 is MDHEN and CDR2 is SYDVKM. This CDR3 is 17 amino acids long. V was cut by 3 bases and J by 1 base, with 18 bases left in between.

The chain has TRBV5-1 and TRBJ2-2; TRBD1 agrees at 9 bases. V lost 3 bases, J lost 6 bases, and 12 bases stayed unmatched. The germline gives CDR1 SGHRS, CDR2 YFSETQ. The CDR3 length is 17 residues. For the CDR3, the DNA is TGCGCCAGCAGCTCGGACAGGGGTGTTGGTTTAGCCGGGGAGCTGTTTTTT. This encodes CASSSDRGVGLAGELFF.